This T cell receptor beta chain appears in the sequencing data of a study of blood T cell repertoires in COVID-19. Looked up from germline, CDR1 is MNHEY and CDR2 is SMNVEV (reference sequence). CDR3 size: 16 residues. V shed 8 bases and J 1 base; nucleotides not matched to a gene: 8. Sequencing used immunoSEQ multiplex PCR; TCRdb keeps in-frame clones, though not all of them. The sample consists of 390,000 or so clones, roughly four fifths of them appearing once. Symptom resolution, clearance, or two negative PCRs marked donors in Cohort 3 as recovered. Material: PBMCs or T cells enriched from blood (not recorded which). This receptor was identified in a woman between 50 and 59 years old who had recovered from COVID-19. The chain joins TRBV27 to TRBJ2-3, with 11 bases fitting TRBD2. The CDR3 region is CASRWLAGGRTDTQYF. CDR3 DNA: TGTGCCAGCCGTTGGCTAGCGGGGGGACGCACAGATACGCAGTATTTT.